Following are 19 T cell receptor beta chains from one sample sequenced in a study of T cells in Graves' hyperthyroidism and ophthalmopathy. The source material, RNA transcripts, was used to amplify TCR beta CDR3 regions. The HTBI primer set served for first-round RT-PCR of the TCR CDR3. From the multiplex PCR reads, TCRdb called clonotypes with MiXCR, one entry per CDR3 protein. The repertoire consists of roughly 710,000 distinct CDR3 sequences, with 30% to 40% occurring once and the leading ten covering approximately 31%. The material sequenced was blood. Receptors originate from a middle-aged woman with Graves' hyperthyroidism.

The V gene is TRBV4-3, the J gene TRBJ1-2, with 8 bases matching TRBD1. CDR1 LGHNA and CDR2 YSLEER come from the germline V gene. CDR3 length equals 17 residues. With 3 bases clipped from V and 4 bases from J, the junction kept 13 bases outside the gene matches. DNA of the CDR3: TGCGCCAGCAGCCACCACCGGGGGCACAGGGGGTCCTATGGCTACACCTTC. This sequence encodes CASSHHRGHRGSYGYTF.

Details on this clonotype: The junction differs from germline at one of its ends, possibly a read error. J is TRBJ1-1 and V is TRBV10-3; 8 bases map to TRBD1. CDR1 and CDR2 (germline): ENHRY, SYGVKD. The CDR3 is 17 amino acids. CDR3: CASSLYQGARRLTEAFF. CDR3 nucleotide sequence: TGTGCCAGCAGTTTATACCAGGGGGCACGTAGACTCACTGAAGCTTTCTTT.

Concerning this clonotype: This may be a read error, as it is one base from a much larger clone. The J gene is TRBJ1-1, the V gene TRBV7-9, with no clear D. The CDR3 is 13 amino acids. Germline values: CDR1 SEHNR, CDR2 FQNEAQ (reference sequence). The CDR3 loop is CTSSSYGRSEAFF. The CDR3 coding sequence is TGTACCAGCAGCTCCTACGGACGATCCGAAGCTTTCTTT.

This clonotype was picked up a small number of times. The chain employs TRBV9 and TRBJ2-7; 8 bases agree with TRBD2. The V gene end was trimmed by 3 bases and the J gene end by 1 base; junction bases not matched to a gene: 3. Germline CDR1 is SGDLS and CDR2 is YYNGEE. This CDR3 has 14 amino acids. CDR3 DNA sequence: TGTGCCAGCAGCGCAGCGGGGGATTCCTACGAGCAGTACTTC. Amino acids: CASSAAGDSYEQYF.

The chain recombines TRBV2 with TRBJ1-3, with unresolved D. The CDR3 is made up of 12 amino acids. CDR1 is SNHLY and CDR2 is FYNNEI in the germline V gene. The V end was cut by 6 bases, the J end by 7 bases, with 10 bases between. For the CDR3, the DNA is TGTGCCAGCAGCCCGGAGGAGAACACCATATATTTT. Its protein product is CASSPEENTIYF.

This clonotype has more than one count but fewer than ten. This rearrangement joins TRBV7-2 to TRBJ2-5, with 7 bases lining up with TRBD2. The CDR3 is 17 residues long. Trimming removed 3 bases from V and 2 bases from J; junction bases left unmatched: 12. Looked up from germline, CDR1 is SGHTA and CDR2 is FQGNSA. DNA for the CDR3: TGTGCCAGCAGCTTGTTGGGGGACTACATCATACAAGAGACCCAGTACTTC. It specifies CASSLLGDYIIQETQYF.

This clonotype was observed many times. This chain links TRBV5-6 with TRBJ1-6, with a weak D call TRBD1 (5 bases). From germline, CDR1 is SGHDT and CDR2 YYEEEE. Between the trimmed V and J ends, which lost 1 base and 10 bases, there was a span of 15 bases. CDR3 length: 15 residues. CDR3 residues: CASSLFQGFDSPLHF. The CDR3 nucleotides are TGTGCCAGCAGCTTGTTTCAGGGATTCGACTCACCCCTCCACTTT.

Concerning this clonotype itself: With a much larger clone just one base away, this may be a read error. V is TRBV7-2 and J is TRBJ1-2, with 9 bases fitting TRBD1. Trimming took 6 bases from V and 8 from J; bases not matched to a gene: 1. CDR1 SGHTA and CDR2 FQGNSA come from the germline V gene. The CDR3 is made up of 11 amino acids. In DNA form, the CDR3 reads TGTGCCAGCAGGACAGGGGGAGGCTACACCTTC. Amino acid sequence: CASRTGGGYTF.

This clonotype was picked up many times. V gene TRBV7-9 combines with J gene TRBJ2-7; 9 nucleotides align to TRBD1. The CDR3 has 15 amino acids. Germline V gene lookup returns CDR1 SEHNR and CDR2 FQNEAQ (reference sequence). Trimming cost V 5 bases and J 7 bases; bases outside gene matches: 12. The CDR3 here is CASSAGDRDVEEQYF. The CDR3 nucleotides read TGTGCCAGCAGCGCTGGGGACAGGGATGTTGAAGAGCAGTACTTC.

This chain uses TRBV7-2 with TRBJ2-7, with D possibly being TRBD2 (7 bases). Germline CDR1 is SGHTA and CDR2 is FQGNSA. This CDR3 has 14 residues. With 0 bases removed from V and 9 bases from J, the gap between germline ends came to 15 bases. The CDR3 DNA follows: TGTGCCAGCAGCTTAGCGGGGGGGGCCGCTAGGCAGTACTTC. Its translation: CASSLAGGAARQYF.

This sequence joins TRBV7-8 and TRBJ1-1; no firm D call. Trimming removed 6 bases from V and 1 base from J, with 9 bases in between. The CDR3 extends over 13 amino acids. Germline V gene data show CDR1 as SGHVS and CDR2 as FQNEAQ. The CDR3 DNA reads as TGTGCCAGCAGGTCGGCCGCGAACACTGAAGCTTTCTTT. This encodes CASRSAANTEAFF.

The J gene is TRBJ2-7, the V gene TRBV6-4; D perhaps matches TRBD2 (5 bases). The CDR3 is 15 residues long. Per germline, CDR1 MRHNA and CDR2 SNTAGT. Trimming cost V 5 bases and J 2 bases, with 16 bases left between them. The DNA for the CDR3 is TGTGCCAGCAGTTCCCTCCTCGGGGTCACCTACGAGCAGTACTTC. Translated, it gives CASSSLLGVTYEQYF.

The chain links TRBV3-1 to TRBJ1-2; D perhaps matches TRBD1 (5 bases). Trimming shortened V by 1 base and J by 8 bases, and 14 bases separated the two germline ends. The germline CDR1 and CDR2 sequences are LGHDT and YNNKEL (reference sequence). There are 14 residues in the CDR3. As DNA, the CDR3 is TGTGCCAGCAGCCAAGCACTCAGGGAACGCGGCTACACCTTC. Its protein is CASSQALRERGYTF.

The J gene is TRBJ2-7, the V gene TRBV7-9; D is undetermined. Trimming took 2 bases from V and 2 from J, leaving 13 bases between them. The germline gives CDR1 SEHNR, CDR2 FQNEAQ (reference sequence). The CDR3 is 15 residues long. Here the CDR3 reads CASSLLSGPTYEQYF. The CDR3 DNA is TGTGCCAGCAGCTTATTATCCGGGCCTACCTACGAGCAGTACTTC.

This clonotype appeared many times. V and J are TRBV10-3 and TRBJ1-1; possible D gene TRBD1, 6 bases. The germline V gene encodes CDR1 ENHRY and CDR2 SYGVKD. The CDR3 is 13 amino acids. V gave up 10 bases and J gave up 0 bases, with 12 bases separating them. CDR3 protein: CARAQGLNTEAFF. The CDR3, as DNA: TGTGCCAGAGCCCAGGGGTTGAACACTGAAGCTTTCTTT.

The V call is TRBV7-2, the J call TRBJ2-7, with 10 bases matching TRBD1. CDR1 SGHTA and CDR2 FQGNSA come from the germline V gene. The CDR3 runs to 15 residues. V shed 6 bases, J shed 4 bases, and the junction held 9 bases outside the gene matches. The CDR3 DNA follows: TGTGCCAGCAGTTTTTTGGGACAGGGGTTATACGAGCAGTACTTC. Its protein product is CASSFLGQGLYEQYF.

The chain combines TRBV7-9 with TRBJ2-7; 8 bases agree with TRBD1. V lost 4 bases, J lost 0 bases, and 5 bases stayed unmatched. CDR1 is SEHNR, CDR2 FQNEAQ, per germline (reference sequence). The CDR3 totals 15 residues. In nucleotides, the CDR3 is TGTGCCAGCAGCTACGACAGGGGTCTCTCCTACGAGCAGTACTTC. This encodes CASSYDRGLSYEQYF.

This clonotype was observed many times. CDR3 in amino acids: CASSLDQGLPSEQYF. CDR3 nucleotides: TGTGCCAGCAGCTTAGATCAGGGACTACCCAGCGAGCAGTACTTC. The chain couples TRBV7-8 to TRBJ2-7, with TRBD2 matching over 7 bases. V was clipped by 1 base and J by 6 bases; unmatched bases: 9. Germline assignment: CDR1 SGHVS and CDR2 FQNEAQ. This CDR3 region has 15 residues.

A few counts support this clonotype. The chain has TRBV7-9 and TRBJ2-1; either TRBD1 or TRBD2 may supply D (5 bases each). Germline V gives CDR1 SEHNR, CDR2 FQNEAQ (reference sequence). With 5 bases removed from V and 8 bases from J, the gap between germline ends came to 10 bases. The CDR3 runs to 12 residues. The CDR3 sequence: CASSQEGYEQFF. The CDR3, as DNA: TGTGCCAGCAGCCAAGAGGGGTATGAGCAGTTCTTC.